This TCR beta chain was recovered during a study of Graves' ophthalmopathy and Graves' hyperthyroidism. The overall study: Researchers classed hyperthyroidism as stable given no ophthalmopathy within 18 months of follow-up.

V shed 0 bases and J 5 bases; nucleotides not matched to a gene: 20. The CDR3 spans 20 residues. The germline V gene has CDR1 SGHDN and CDR2 FVKESK. This clonotype was seen only a few times. Scientists amplified the TCR beta CDR3 regions from RNA transcripts. RT-PCR with HTBI primers came first, then second-round multiplex PCR. TCRdb reprocessed the multiplex PCR reads via MiXCR and lists one record per CDR3 protein. The sample carries roughly 1.1 million distinct CDR3 sequences, less than 45% recorded once. This chain joins TRBV14 and TRBJ2-7; 9 bases fit TRBD1. The sample was peripheral blood or thyroid tissue (not recorded which). This receptor was identified in an adult man with Graves' hyperthyroidism. This chain's CDR3 is CASSQERGQGSSAGLNEQYF. CDR3 DNA: TGTGCCAGCAGCCAAGAACGGGGACAGGGATCCTCCGCAGGGCTTAACGAGCAGTACTTC.